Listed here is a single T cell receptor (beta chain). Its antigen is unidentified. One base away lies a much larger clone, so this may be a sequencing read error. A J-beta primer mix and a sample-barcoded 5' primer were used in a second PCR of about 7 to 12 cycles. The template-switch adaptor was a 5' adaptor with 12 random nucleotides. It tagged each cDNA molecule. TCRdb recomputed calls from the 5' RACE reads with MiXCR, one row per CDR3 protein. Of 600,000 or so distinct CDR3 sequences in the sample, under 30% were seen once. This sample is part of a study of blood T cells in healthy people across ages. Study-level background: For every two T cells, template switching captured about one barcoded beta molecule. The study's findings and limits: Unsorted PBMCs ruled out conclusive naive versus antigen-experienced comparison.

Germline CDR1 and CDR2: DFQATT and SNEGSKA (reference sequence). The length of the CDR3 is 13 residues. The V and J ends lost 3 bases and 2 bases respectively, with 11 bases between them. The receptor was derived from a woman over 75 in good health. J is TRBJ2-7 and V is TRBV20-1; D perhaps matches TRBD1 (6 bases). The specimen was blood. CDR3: CSASTGKTYEQYF. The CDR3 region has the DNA TGCAGTGCTAGCACAGGGAAGACCTACGAGCAGTACTTC.